The T cell receptor (beta chain) under discussion was sequenced for a study of T cells after yellow fever vaccination. Study conclusions and caveats: The study noted that FACS-sorted repertoires could contain abundant clonotypes contaminating from the bulk population.

This clonotype was counted a few times. Its cognate antigen is unknown. Each CDR3 protein is one row after TCRdb ran MiXCR on the 5' RACE reads. The sample lists a few hundred thousand distinct CDR3 sequences, 15% to 20% occurring once. Germline CDR1 reads SGHNT; CDR2 reads YYREEE (reference sequence). V lost 3 bases and J 0 bases, leaving 12 bases between the germline ends. CDR3 length: 16 amino acids. V is TRBV5-4 and J is TRBJ2-2; D is unresolved. The source is a man younger than 45 who received the YFV17D yellow fever vaccine. Sequences were derived from PBMCs, sampled 15 days after the yellow fever booster vaccination. CDR3 loop: CASSSGGPSNTGELFF. The CDR3 DNA follows: TGTGCCAGCAGCTCCGGCGGTCCATCGAACACCGGGGAGCTGTTTTTT.